Listed below are T cell receptor beta chains from one sample, sequenced in a study of blood T cell repertoires in COVID-19. Profiling relied on immunoSEQ multiplex PCR, and the TCRdb table lists in-frame clones only, not all of them. The sample lists about 130,000 clones, about 70% occurring once. The sequenced sample consisted of peripheral blood. Every receptor here comes from a man aged 60 to 75 with acute or convalescent COVID-19. Each CDR3 is given with its conserved first and last residue. Each record gives: D gene, J gene, clone size, V gene, CDR3 protein, CDR3 DNA. D genes are given only for firm matches. Rows may omit the clone size; those that give it use once, few, many or a size class.

-,TRBJ2-1,-,TRBV5-1,CASRPPGEYEQFF,TGCGCCAGCAGACCGCCCGGGGAATATGAGCAGTTCTTC
-,TRBJ1-6,-,TRBV19,CASKGTAEKIYNSPLHF,TGTGCCAGTAAGGGCACAGCGGAGAAAATCTATAATTCACCCCTCCACTTT
TRBD1,TRBJ1-1,-,TRBV5-1,CASSHNGQGLNTEAFF,TGCGCCAGCAGCCACAACGGACAGGGTCTGAACACTGAAGCTTTCTTT
-,TRBJ2-4,-,TRBV7-9,CASSLNSLLAKNIQYF,TGTGCCAGCAGCTTAAACAGCCTACTAGCCAAAAACATTCAGTACTTC
TRBD1,TRBJ2-1,few,TRBV30,CAWKVRDRRINEQFF,TGTGCCTGGAAAGTAAGGGACAGGCGAATAAATGAGCAGTTCTTC
-,TRBJ1-1,-,TRBV29-1,CSVDGGVNTEAFF,TGCAGCGTTGATGGGGGGGTGAACACTGAAGCTTTCTTT
-,TRBJ1-1,-,TRBV6-5,CASSLKYMNTEAFF,TGTGCCAGCAGTCTCAAATACATGAACACTGAAGCTTTCTTT
TRBD2,TRBJ2-1,-,TRBV18,CASSPGTSGGSSYNEQFF,TGTGCCAGCTCACCAGGGACTAGCGGAGGGAGCTCCTACAATGAGCAGTTCTTC
-,TRBJ1-6,-,TRBV27,CASSLGGARSYNSPLHF,TGTGCCAGCAGTTTAGGGGGGGCCCGCTCCTATAATTCACCCCTCCACTTT
-,TRBJ1-1,-,TRBV28,CASSHAAPEGRIEAFF,TGTGCCAGCAGTCATGCGGCCCCAGAGGGCAGGATTGAAGCTTTCTTT
-,TRBJ1-4,-,TRBV6-5,CASSYSRGPSELFF,TGTGCCAGCAGTTACTCGAGAGGGCCCTCAGAACTGTTTTTT
-,TRBJ1-6,few,TRBV3-1/TRBV3-2,CASSRGRQGNSPLHF,TGTGCCAGCAGCCGCGGACGGCAGGGTAATTCACCCCTCCACTTT
-,TRBJ2-7,-,TRBV2,CASRKGDQSYDEQYF,TGTGCCAGCAGGAAGGGGGATCAAAGCTACGACGAGCAGTACTTC
-,TRBJ2-1,-,TRBV3-1/TRBV3-2,CASSQEELVGSNEQFF,TGTGCCAGCAGCCAAGAAGAACTAGTAGGAAGCAATGAGCAGTTCTTC
-,TRBJ1-6,many,TRBV18,CASSLDPANSPLHF,TGTGCCAGCTCACTAGACCCAGCGAATTCACCCCTCCACTTT
TRBD2,TRBJ2-2,-,TRBV7-6,CASSLGNRLAGNTGELFF,TGTGCCAGCAGCTTAGGGAATAGACTAGCGGGGAACACCGGGGAGCTGTTTTTT
-,TRBJ2-5,-,TRBV5-6,CASSHRTAGQETQYF,TGTGCCAGCAGCCACCGGACCGCGGGCCAAGAGACCCAGTACTTC
-,TRBJ2-5,-,TRBV2,CASSESRGGQETQYF,TGTGCCAGCAGTGAGTCCAGGGGCGGCCAAGAAACCCAGTACTTC
-,TRBJ2-1,-,TRBV2,CASSDRDRQFF,TGTGCCAGCAGTGACCGGGATCGGCAGTTCTTC
TRBD1,TRBJ1-4,-,TRBV9,CASSAQGATNEKLFF,TGTGCCAGCAGTGCCCAGGGGGCAACTAATGAAAAACTGTTTTTT
-,TRBJ1-1,-,TRBV6-1,CASSENLGDTEAFF,TGTGCCAGCAGTGAAAATTTAGGGGACACTGAAGCTTTCTTT
-,TRBJ2-7,-,TRBV24-1,CATSGPGKGTPYEQYF,TGTGCCACCAGTGGCCCAGGGAAGGGGACACCGTACGAGCAGTACTTC
TRBD2,TRBJ2-1,once,TRBV24-1,CATSESLAGKQFF,TGTGCCACCAGTGAGTCCCTAGCGGGGAAGCAGTTCTTC
-,TRBJ2-2,-,TRBV20-1,CSASRSGNTGELFF,TGCAGTGCTAGTCGTAGCGGTAACACCGGGGAGCTGTTTTTT
-,TRBJ2-7,many,TRBV4-2,CASSPQRTGSYEQYF,TGTGCCAGCAGCCCTCAAAGGACTGGATCCTACGAGCAGTACTTC
-,TRBJ1-6,-,TRBV4-1,CASSQDRGALSPLHF,TGCGCCAGCAGCCAAGATCGGGGTGCGCTTTCACCCCTCCACTTT
TRBD1,TRBJ1-2,-,TRBV7-8,CASSPGTGGGWYGYTF,TGTGCCAGCAGCCCTGGGACAGGGGGCGGTTGGTATGGCTACACCTTC
-,TRBJ1-2,few,TRBV10-3,CAISESLIYGYTF,TGTGCCATCAGTGAGTCACTGATCTATGGCTACACCTTC
TRBD1,TRBJ2-7,-,TRBV15,CATSRRGQNNEQYF,TGTGCCACCAGCAGGAGGGGGCAAAACAACGAGCAGTACTTC
TRBD2,TRBJ2-1,-,TRBV5-1,CASSIPRGGYNEQFF,TGCGCCAGCAGCATCCCCCGGGGGGGGTACAATGAGCAGTTCTTC
TRBD2,TRBJ2-4,-,TRBV27,CASRPGLAGGAKNIQYF,TGTGCCAGCAGACCGGGACTAGCGGGAGGAGCCAAAAACATTCAGTACTTC
TRBD1,TRBJ1-2,-,TRBV6-5,CASRGGTGGYGYTF,TGTGCCAGCAGGGGAGGGACAGGCGGCTATGGCTACACCTTC
TRBD1,TRBJ2-7,-,TRBV27,CASSNVGTGISEQYF,TGTGCCAGCAGTAACGTCGGGACAGGGATATCCGAGCAGTACTTC
-,TRBJ2-5,-,TRBV7-9,CASSTPGETQYF,TGTGCCAGCAGCACCCCGGGAGAGACCCAGTACTTC
TRBD1,TRBJ1-1,-,TRBV29-1,CSVADRGGTEAFF,TGCAGCGTAGCGGACAGGGGCGGCACTGAAGCTTTCTTT
-,TRBJ1-2,-,TRBV24-1,CATSNLQGYTF,TGTGCCACCAGCAATCTTCAGGGGTACACCTTC
TRBD2,TRBJ2-3,few,TRBV15,CATSRERLASTDTQYF,TGTGCCACCAGCAGAGAGAGACTAGCTAGCACAGATACGCAGTATTTT
-,TRBJ1-4,-,TRBV29-1,CSVHLPGSNEKLFF,TGCAGCGTTCACCTACCCGGTTCTAATGAAAAACTGTTTTTT
TRBD1,TRBJ1-1,-,TRBV7-3,CASSYRGGDTEAFF,TGTGCCAGCAGTTACAGGGGGGGAGACACTGAAGCTTTCTTT
TRBD2,TRBJ2-1,few,TRBV6-5,CASIPLAGSNNEQFF,TGTGCCAGCATCCCCCTAGCGGGGTCGAACAATGAGCAGTTCTTC
TRBD1,TRBJ1-1,-,TRBV29-1,CSGNRGLNTEAFF,TGCAGCGGAAACAGGGGACTGAACACTGAAGCTTTCTTT
-,TRBJ1-1,-,TRBV10-3,CAISESTGEAFF,TGTGCCATCAGTGAGTCGACGGGAGAAGCTTTCTTT
-,TRBJ2-3,once,TRBV27,CASSFRGLRTDTQYF,TGTGCCAGCAGTTTTCGGGGACTCCGCACAGATACGCAGTATTTT
TRBD1,TRBJ2-6,few,TRBV25-1,CASSEYGQGFSGANVLTF,TGTGCCAGCAGTGAATATGGACAGGGGTTCTCTGGGGCCAACGTCCTGACTTTC
TRBD1,TRBJ2-7,few,TRBV5-1,CASSVAGGKPPSYEQYF,TGCGCCAGCAGCGTAGCAGGGGGCAAACCTCCATCCTACGAGCAGTACTTC
TRBD1,TRBJ2-5,-,TRBV18,CASSPGQGRETQYF,TGTGCCAGCTCACCGGGACAGGGGCGGGAGACCCAGTACTTC
-,TRBJ1-2,-,TRBV4-2,CASSQSGRGKLIGYGYTF,TGTGCCAGCAGCCAATCCGGCAGGGGAAAGTTAATCGGCTATGGCTACACCTTC
-,TRBJ2-5,-,TRBV2,CASSDNSQETQYF,TGTGCCAGCAGTGATAATAGTCAAGAGACCCAGTACTTC
TRBD1,TRBJ1-1,-,TRBV7-9,CASSLSFQGDTEAFF,TGTGCCAGCAGCTTATCGTTCCAGGGGGACACTGAAGCTTTCTTT
TRBD1,TRBJ1-2,-,TRBV4-2,CASSQAQGNYGYTF,TGTGCCAGCAGCCAAGCACAGGGGAACTATGGCTACACCTTC
-,TRBJ1-1,-,TRBV2,CASSEGGSDTEAFF,TGTGCCAGCAGTGAGGGGGGGTCGGACACTGAAGCTTTCTTT
-,TRBJ2-2,once,TRBV11-2,CASSLANTGELFF,TGTGCCAGCAGCTTAGCAAACACCGGGGAGCTGTTTTTT
TRBD1,TRBJ1-4,-,TRBV19,CASSPRRTGLREKLFF,TGTGCCAGTAGTCCCCGCCGGACAGGGTTACGTGAAAAACTGTTTTTT
-,TRBJ1-2,few,TRBV11-2,CASSLVGTIYGYTF,TGTGCCAGCAGCTTAGTAGGGACAATCTATGGCTACACCTTC
TRBD2,TRBJ2-5,-,TRBV5-1,CASSLAVDGWEGETQYF,TGCGCCAGCAGCTTGGCAGTAGACGGCTGGGAGGGGGAGACCCAGTACTTC
-,TRBJ2-1,-,TRBV6-4,CASSDSGLGSYNEQFF,TGTGCCAGCAGTGACTCAGGTCTAGGCTCCTACAATGAGCAGTTCTTC
-,TRBJ1-4,-,TRBV6-5,CASRMSGGLNEKLFF,TGTGCCAGCCGTATGAGTGGCGGACTGAATGAAAAACTGTTTTTT
-,TRBJ1-6,once,TRBV15,CATSRARQIGNSPLHF,TGTGCCACCAGCAGAGCCCGACAGATCGGAAACTCACCCCTCCACTTT
TRBD1,TRBJ1-6,-,TRBV9,CASSAGTGRESPLHF,TGTGCCAGCAGCGCCGGGACAGGGAGGGAATCACCCCTCCACTTT
TRBD1,TRBJ1-2,-,TRBV2,CASYMYTTGGYGYTF,TGTGCCAGCTACATGTATACGACAGGGGGCTATGGCTACACCTTC